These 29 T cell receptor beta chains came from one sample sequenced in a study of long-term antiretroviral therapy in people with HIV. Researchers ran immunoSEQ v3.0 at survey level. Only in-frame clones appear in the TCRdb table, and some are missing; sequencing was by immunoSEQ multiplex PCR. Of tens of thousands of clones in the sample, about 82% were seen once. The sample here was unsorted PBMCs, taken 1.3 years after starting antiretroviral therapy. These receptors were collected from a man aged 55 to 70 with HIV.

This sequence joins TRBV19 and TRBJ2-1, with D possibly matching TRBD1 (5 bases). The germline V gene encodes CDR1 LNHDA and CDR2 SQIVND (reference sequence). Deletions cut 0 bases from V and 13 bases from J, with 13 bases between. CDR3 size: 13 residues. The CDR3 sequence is CASSIDLGAAQFF. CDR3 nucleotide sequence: TGTGCCAGTAGTATAGATCTAGGGGCAGCCCAGTTCTTC.

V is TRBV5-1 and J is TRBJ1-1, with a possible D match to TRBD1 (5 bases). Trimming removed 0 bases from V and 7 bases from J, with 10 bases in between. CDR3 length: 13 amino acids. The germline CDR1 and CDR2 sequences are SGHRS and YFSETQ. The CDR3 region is CASSLVGGFEAFF. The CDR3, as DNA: TGCGCCAGCAGCTTGGTGGGGGGTTTTGAAGCTTTCTTT.

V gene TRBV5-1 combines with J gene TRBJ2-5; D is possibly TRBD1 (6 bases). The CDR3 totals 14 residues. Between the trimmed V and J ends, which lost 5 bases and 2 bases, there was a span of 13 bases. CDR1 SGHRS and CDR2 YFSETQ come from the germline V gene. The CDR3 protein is CASREWTEQETQYF. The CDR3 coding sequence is TGCGCCAGCAGGGAATGGACAGAGCAAGAGACCCAGTACTTC.

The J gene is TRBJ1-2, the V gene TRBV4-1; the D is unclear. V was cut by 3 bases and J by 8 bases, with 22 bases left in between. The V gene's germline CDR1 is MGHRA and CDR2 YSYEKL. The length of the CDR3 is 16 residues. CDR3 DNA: TGCGCCAGCAGCCAGTACACAGCGAACTCTATGGAGGGCTACACCTTC. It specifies CASSQYTANSMEGYTF.

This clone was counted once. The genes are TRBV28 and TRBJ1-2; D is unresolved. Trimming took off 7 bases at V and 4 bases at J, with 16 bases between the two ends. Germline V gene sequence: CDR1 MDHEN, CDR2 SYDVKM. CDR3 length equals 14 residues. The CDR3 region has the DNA TGTGCCAGCACCACGGTTAGCGAAATCTATGGCTACACCTTC. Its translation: CASTTVSEIYGYTF.

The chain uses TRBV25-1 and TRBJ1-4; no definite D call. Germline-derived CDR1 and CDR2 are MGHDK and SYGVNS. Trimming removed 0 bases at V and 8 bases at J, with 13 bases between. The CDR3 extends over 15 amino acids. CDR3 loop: CASSEYARNKEKLFF. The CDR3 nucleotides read TGTGCCAGCAGTGAATATGCCAGGAACAAGGAAAAACTGTTTTTT.

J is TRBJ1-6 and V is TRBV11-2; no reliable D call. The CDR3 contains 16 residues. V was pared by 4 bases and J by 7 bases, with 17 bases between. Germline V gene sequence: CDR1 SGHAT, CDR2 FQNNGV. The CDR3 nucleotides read TGTGCCAGCAGCTCGCAGAAATTAAACCCAAATTCACCCCTCCACTTT. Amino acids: CASSSQKLNPNSPLHF.

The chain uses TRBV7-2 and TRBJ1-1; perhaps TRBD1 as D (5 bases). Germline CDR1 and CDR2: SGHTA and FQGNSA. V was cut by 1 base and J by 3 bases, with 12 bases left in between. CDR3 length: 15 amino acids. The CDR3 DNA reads TGTGCCAGCAGCTTAGTAGCAGGGTCAGACACTGAAGCTTTCTTT. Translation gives CASSLVAGSDTEAFF.

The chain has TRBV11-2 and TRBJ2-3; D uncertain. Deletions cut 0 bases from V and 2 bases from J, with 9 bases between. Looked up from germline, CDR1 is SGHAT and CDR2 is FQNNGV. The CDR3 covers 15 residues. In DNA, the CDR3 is TGTGCCAGCAGCTTAGATCATGATTCCACAGATACGCAGTATTTT. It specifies CASSLDHDSTDTQYF.

In nucleotides, the CDR3 is TGCAGCTTGGTCGCCAGGCCCCTAGATACGCAGTATTTT. It is translated as CSLVARPLDTQYF. J is TRBJ2-3 and V is TRBV29-1; D not resolved. The CDR3 is 13 amino acids. The V gene lost 8 bases and the J gene lost 5 bases, with 17 bases spanning the gap. Germline lookup yields CDR1 SQVTM and CDR2 ANQGSEA.

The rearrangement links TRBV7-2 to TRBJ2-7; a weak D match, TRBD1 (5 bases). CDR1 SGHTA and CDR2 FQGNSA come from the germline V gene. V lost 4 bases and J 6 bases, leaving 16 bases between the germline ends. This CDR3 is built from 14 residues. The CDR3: CASSSQGSLGEQYF. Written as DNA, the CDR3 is TGTGCCAGCAGCTCCCAGGGCTCCCTTGGCGAGCAGTACTTC.

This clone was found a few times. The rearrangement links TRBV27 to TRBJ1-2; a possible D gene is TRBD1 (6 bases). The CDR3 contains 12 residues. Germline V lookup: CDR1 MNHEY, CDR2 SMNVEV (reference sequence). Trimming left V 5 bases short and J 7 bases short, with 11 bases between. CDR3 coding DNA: TGTGCCAGCAGTATCTCAGGGGTTGGCTACACCTTC. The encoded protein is CASSISGVGYTF.

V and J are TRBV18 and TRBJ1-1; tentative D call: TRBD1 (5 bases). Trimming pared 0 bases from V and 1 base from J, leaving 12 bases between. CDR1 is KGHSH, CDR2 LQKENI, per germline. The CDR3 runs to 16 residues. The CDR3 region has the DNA TGTGCCAGCTCACCACCGTCCGGTGGGACGAACACTGAAGCTTTCTTT. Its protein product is CASSPPSGGTNTEAFF.

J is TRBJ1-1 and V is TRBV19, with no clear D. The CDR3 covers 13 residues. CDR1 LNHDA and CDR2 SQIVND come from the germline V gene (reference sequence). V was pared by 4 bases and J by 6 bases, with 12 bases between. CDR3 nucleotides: TGTGCCAGTAGTACGTCTTGGGCGGCTGAAGCTTTCTTT. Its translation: CASSTSWAAEAFF.

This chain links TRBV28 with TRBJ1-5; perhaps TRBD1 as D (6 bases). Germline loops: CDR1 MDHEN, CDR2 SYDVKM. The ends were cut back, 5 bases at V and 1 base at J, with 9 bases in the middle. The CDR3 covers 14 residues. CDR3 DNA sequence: TGTGCCAGCAGTAGGGACAAAAGCAATCAGCCCCAGCATTTT. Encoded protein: CASSRDKSNQPQHF.

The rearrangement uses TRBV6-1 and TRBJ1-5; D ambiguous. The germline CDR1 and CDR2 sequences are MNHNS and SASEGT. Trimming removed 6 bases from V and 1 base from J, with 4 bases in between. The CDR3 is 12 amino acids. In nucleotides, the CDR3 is TGTGCCAGCAGAGCCAGCAATCAGCCCCAGCATTTT. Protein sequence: CASRASNQPQHF.

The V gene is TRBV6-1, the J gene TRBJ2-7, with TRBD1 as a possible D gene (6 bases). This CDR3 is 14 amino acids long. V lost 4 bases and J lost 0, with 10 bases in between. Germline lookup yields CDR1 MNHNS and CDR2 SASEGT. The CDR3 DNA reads TGTGCCAGCAGTGGACAGGTTGGCTCCTACGAGCAGTACTTC. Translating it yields CASSGQVGSYEQYF.

The CDR3 DNA sequence: TGTGCCAGCAGCGACCTTACTAGCGACGAGCAGTACTTC. As protein: CASSDLTSDEQYF. The chain links TRBV9 to TRBJ2-7; TRBD2 matches at 7 bases. Germline V gene sequence: CDR1 SGDLS, CDR2 YYNGEE. This CDR3 is built from 13 residues. V lost 3 bases, J lost 5 bases, and 5 bases stayed unmatched. Supplemented by reference TRBV9 and TRBJ2-7, the full variable domain reads DSGVTQTPKHLITATGQRVTLRCSPRSGDLSVYWYQQSLDQGLQFLIQYYNGEERAKGNILERFSAQQFPDLHSELNLSSLELGDSALYFCASSDLTSDEQYFGPGTRLTVT.

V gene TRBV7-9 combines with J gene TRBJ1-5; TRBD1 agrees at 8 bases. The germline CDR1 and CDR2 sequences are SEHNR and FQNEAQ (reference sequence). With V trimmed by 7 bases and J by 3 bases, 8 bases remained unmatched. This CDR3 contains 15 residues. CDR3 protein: CASKIPGGVNQPQHF. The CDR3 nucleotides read TGTGCCAGCAAAATCCCAGGGGGCGTCAATCAGCCCCAGCATTTT.

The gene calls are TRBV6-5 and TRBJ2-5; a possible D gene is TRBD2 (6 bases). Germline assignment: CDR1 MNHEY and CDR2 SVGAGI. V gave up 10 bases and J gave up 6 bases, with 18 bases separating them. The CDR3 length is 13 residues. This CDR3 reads CATRLEGVKTQYF. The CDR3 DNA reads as TGTGCCACCCGGTTGGAGGGAGTCAAGACCCAGTACTTC.

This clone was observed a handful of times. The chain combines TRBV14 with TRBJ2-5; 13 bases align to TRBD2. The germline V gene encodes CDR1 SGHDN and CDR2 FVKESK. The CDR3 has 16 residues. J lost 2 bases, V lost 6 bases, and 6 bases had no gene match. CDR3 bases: TGTGCCAGCAGACCGGGACTAGCGGGGAAACAAGAGACCCAGTACTTC. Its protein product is CASRPGLAGKQETQYF.

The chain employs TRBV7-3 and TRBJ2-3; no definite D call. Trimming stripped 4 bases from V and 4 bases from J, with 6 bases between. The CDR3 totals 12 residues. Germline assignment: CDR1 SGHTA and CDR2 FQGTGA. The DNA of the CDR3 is TGTGCCAGCAGCTCAAGCCCAGATACGCAGTATTTT. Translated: CASSSSPDTQYF.

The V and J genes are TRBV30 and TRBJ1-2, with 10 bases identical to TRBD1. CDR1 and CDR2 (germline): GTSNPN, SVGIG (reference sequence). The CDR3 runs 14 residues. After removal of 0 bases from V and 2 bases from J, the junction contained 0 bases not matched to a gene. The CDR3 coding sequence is TGTGCCTGGAGTGTGGGACAGGGGAACTATGGCTACACCTTC. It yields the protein CAWSVGQGNYGYTF.

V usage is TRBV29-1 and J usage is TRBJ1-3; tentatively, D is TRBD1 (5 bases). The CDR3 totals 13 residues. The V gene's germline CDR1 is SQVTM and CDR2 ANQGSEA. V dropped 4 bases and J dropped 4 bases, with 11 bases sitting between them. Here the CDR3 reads CSVAGRVGNTIYF. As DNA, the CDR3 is TGCAGCGTTGCTGGCAGGGTGGGAAACACCATATATTTT.

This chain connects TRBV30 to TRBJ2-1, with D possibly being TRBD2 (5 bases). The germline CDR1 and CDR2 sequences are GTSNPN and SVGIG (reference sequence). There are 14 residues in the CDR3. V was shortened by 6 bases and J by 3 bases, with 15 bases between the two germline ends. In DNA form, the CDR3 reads TGTGCCTGCCCCACTAGGTTAGGCTACAATGAGCAGTTCTTC. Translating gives CACPTRLGYNEQFF.

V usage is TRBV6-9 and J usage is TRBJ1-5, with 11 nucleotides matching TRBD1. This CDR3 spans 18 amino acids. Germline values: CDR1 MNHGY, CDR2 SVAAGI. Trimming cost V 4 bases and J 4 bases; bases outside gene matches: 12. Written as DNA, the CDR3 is TGTGCCAGCAGTTGCTCCCGCCGGGACAGGGGGAGAAATCAGCCCCAGCATTTT. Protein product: CASSCSRRDRGRNQPQHF.

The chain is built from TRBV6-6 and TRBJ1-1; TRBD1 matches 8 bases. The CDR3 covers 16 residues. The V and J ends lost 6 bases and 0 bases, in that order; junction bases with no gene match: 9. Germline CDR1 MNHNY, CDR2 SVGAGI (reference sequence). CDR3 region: CASRSDRGLLNTEAFF. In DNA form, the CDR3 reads TGTGCCAGCAGATCCGACAGGGGACTACTGAACACTGAAGCTTTCTTT.

The CDR3 DNA follows: TGTGCCAGCAGCTTACGAGAGCTGACGGCCCAGTACTTC. Protein sequence: CASSLRELTAQYF. The chain is built from TRBV11-3 and TRBJ2-5; D call uncertain. V was shortened by 2 bases and J by 9 bases, with 13 bases between the two germline ends. Per germline, CDR1 SGHNT and CDR2 YENEEA. This CDR3 comprises 13 residues.

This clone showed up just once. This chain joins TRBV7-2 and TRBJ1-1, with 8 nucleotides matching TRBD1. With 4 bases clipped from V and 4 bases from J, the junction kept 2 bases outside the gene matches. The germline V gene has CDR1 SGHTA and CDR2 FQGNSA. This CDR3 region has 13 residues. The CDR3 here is CASSYTGGTEAFF. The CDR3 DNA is TGTGCCAGCAGCTACACAGGGGGCACTGAAGCTTTCTTT. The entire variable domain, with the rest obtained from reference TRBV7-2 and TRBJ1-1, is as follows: GAGVSQSPSNKVTEKGKDVELRCDPISGHTALYWYRQSLGQGLEFLIYFQGNSAPDKSGLPSDRFSAERTGGSVSTLTIQRTQQEDSAVYLCASSYTGGTEAFFGQGTRLTVV.